This TCR beta chain was recorded in a study of Graves' ophthalmopathy and Graves' hyperthyroidism. Study background: Peripheral blood sampling occurred at initial diagnosis, before any treatment.

Germline V lookup: CDR1 SGHTA, CDR2 FQGTGA. Trimming shortened V by 4 bases and J by 3 bases, and 12 bases separated the two germline ends. This CDR3 region has 15 residues. The study amplified TCR beta CDR3 regions using RNA transcripts. An opening RT-PCR round employed HTBI primers and preceded a second-round multiplex PCR. TCRdb fed the multiplex PCR reads into MiXCR, producing one record per CDR3 protein. This table has hundreds of thousands of distinct CDR3 sequences, roughly 14% appearing once. Other autoimmune diseases, uncontrolled infections, pregnancy or lactation excluded patients from enrollment. This clonotype was counted between two and nine times. Its specificity is not known. Broader study findings: Distinction of ophthalmopathy from stable hyperthyroidism by a 13-signature model reached roughly 85% sensitivity and 81.08% specificity.

The chain links TRBV7-3 to TRBJ2-2, with D tentatively TRBD1 (8 bases). The receptor was derived from a woman aged 25 to 39 with Graves' ophthalmopathy. The sequencing input was blood. CDR3 in DNA: TGTGCCAGCAGCTCTACAGGGGGGGACACCGGGGAGCTGTTTTTT. Residues: CASSSTGGDTGELFF. Variable domain in full (rest from reference TRBV7-3 and TRBJ2-2): GAGVSQTPSNKVTEKGKYVELRCDPISGHTALYWYRQSLGQGPEFLIYFQGTGAADDSGLPNDRFFAVRPEGSVSTLKIQRTERGDSAVYLCASSSTGGDTGELFFGEGSRLTVL.